The 4 T cell receptor beta chains presented below share a single source sample, sequenced in a study of beta chain features in type 1 diabetes. The isolated RNA, all of it, was reverse transcribed, so expressed TCRB transcripts were what got sequenced. The repertoire was sequenced with immunoSEQ multiplex PCR; TCRdb's copy has only in-frame clones and lacks some. Of 140,000 or so clones in the sample, about 13% were seen once. For these TCRs, the target antigens are not known. Findings and caveats of the study: In all four CD4+ subsets, TCRB CDR3 length was significantly, moderately reduced in type 1 diabetes.

Sequenced sample: central memory CD4+ T cells from blood. The origin of the receptors is a man aged 18 to 29 with type 1 diabetes.

The sample holds many counts of this clone. J is TRBJ2-7 and V is TRBV13, with 9 bases fitting TRBD1. Germline V gene sequence: CDR1 PRHDT, CDR2 FYEKMQ (reference sequence). V gave up 3 bases and J gave up 6 bases; unmatched junction bases: 6. This CDR3 has 14 amino acids. CDR3 in amino acids: CASSLGQGLGEQYF. The CDR3 region has the DNA TGTGCCAGCAGCTTGGGACAGGGCTTGGGCGAGCAGTACTTC.

V usage is TRBV2 and J usage is TRBJ2-4, with D perhaps matching TRBD1 (6 bases). The CDR3 runs 18 residues. V was shortened by 6 bases and J by 0 bases, with 21 bases between the two germline ends. Germline assignment: CDR1 SNHLY and CDR2 FYNNEI. The CDR3 sequence: CASRTPNAGEIAKNIQYF. The CDR3 bases are TGTGCCAGCAGGACCCCGAATGCAGGGGAAATAGCCAAAAACATTCAGTACTTC.

The chain couples TRBV2 to TRBJ2-2; unclear D gene. This CDR3 comprises 15 residues. V was cut by 10 bases and J by 3 bases, with 18 bases left in between. Germline CDR1 is SNHLY and CDR2 is FYNNEI. The CDR3 reads CATKGGFGDTGELFF. CDR3 DNA sequence: TGTGCCACCAAGGGTGGCTTTGGGGACACCGGGGAGCTGTTTTTT.

This clone was observed a few times. The rearrangement uses TRBV14 and TRBJ2-1, with 9 bases aligning to TRBD1. With 2 bases clipped from V and 4 bases from J, the junction kept 3 bases outside the gene matches. CDR3 size: 15 residues. From germline, CDR1 is SGHDN and CDR2 FVKESK. In DNA form, the CDR3 reads TGTGCCAGCAGCCAACTGACAGGGGGATACAATGAGCAGTTCTTC. This translates into CASSQLTGGYNEQFF.